These 31 T cell receptor beta chains came from one sample sequenced in a study of CD8+ T cells in alopecia areata. Treatment given: oral pan-JAK inhibitor, 5-10 mg twice daily. cDNA serving as the sequencing template came from extracted, reverse transcribed RNA. The method was immunoSEQ multiplex PCR; TCRdb's version includes in-frame clones alone and lacks a portion of them. Among 90,000 or so clones listed, about 44% were seen once. The sample here was CD8+ T cells sorted from blood, taken at week 24, from a patient treated with tofacitinib. These receptors came from a human donor with alopecia areata.

The chain has TRBV12-5 and TRBJ2-1, with TRBD1 identical over 9 bases. Germline values: CDR1 LGHNT, CDR2 FRNRAP. The CDR3 is 12 residues long. V was pared by 6 bases and J by 7 bases, with 1 base of the junction left unmatched. For the CDR3, the DNA is TGTGCTAGTGGACAGGGGGCGAATGAGCAGTTCTTC. This translates into CASGQGANEQFF.

The chain carries TRBV6-5 and TRBJ1-5; no reliable D call. The CDR3 is 14 amino acids. V was shortened by 2 bases and J by 7 bases, with 12 bases between the two germline ends. CDR1 is MNHEY and CDR2 is SVGAGI in the germline V gene. CDR3 in amino acids: CASSYKVAEQPQHF. In DNA form, the CDR3 reads TGTGCCAGCAGTTACAAAGTGGCAGAACAGCCCCAGCATTTT.

This clone occurred a few times. The chain uses TRBV6-5 and TRBJ2-1; no firm D call. The V end was cut by 3 bases, the J end by 1 base, with 7 bases between. Per germline, CDR1 MNHEY and CDR2 SVGAGI. The CDR3 sequence is 14 residues long. DNA for the CDR3: TGTGCCAGCAGTTATGGGAAATCCTACAATGAGCAGTTCTTC. It is translated as CASSYGKSYNEQFF.

This clone was detected a few times. The chain combines TRBV29-1 with TRBJ2-6, with 8 bases fitting TRBD1. Losses at the gene ends were 7 bases for V and 1 base for J; bases not matched to a gene: 12. The germline CDR1 and CDR2 sequences are SQVTM and ANQGSEA. This CDR3 contains 17 residues. In DNA, the CDR3 is TGCAGCGCACTGGACAGGGTTAACTTTTCTGGGGCCAACGTCCTGACTTTC. This translates into CSALDRVNFSGANVLTF.

This clone appeared a few times. The V and J genes are TRBV27 and TRBJ2-5; 8 nucleotides agree with TRBD1. Trimming took 7 bases from V and 6 from J; bases not matched to a gene: 10. Germline values: CDR1 MNHEY, CDR2 SMNVEV (reference sequence). The CDR3 runs 14 residues. The CDR3 protein is CASTPGGPGKTQYF. The CDR3 DNA reads TGTGCCAGCACCCCAGGGGGCCCGGGTAAGACCCAGTACTTC.

J is TRBJ2-7 and V is TRBV19; D is possibly TRBD2 (5 bases). Germline values: CDR1 LNHDA, CDR2 SQIVND (reference sequence). The CDR3 totals 12 residues. Trimming left V 7 bases short and J 3 bases short, with 10 bases between. CDR3 in amino acids: CASTSGSYEQYF. The CDR3 DNA is TGTGCCAGTACATCGGGAAGCTACGAGCAGTACTTC.

The chain recombines TRBV27 with TRBJ2-5; a possible D gene is TRBD1 (5 bases). Germline CDR1 and CDR2: MNHEY and SMNVEV (reference sequence). The length of the CDR3 is 14 residues. The V and J ends lost 5 bases and 4 bases respectively, with 14 bases between them. DNA for the CDR3: TGTGCCAGCAGTGTAGACCCTAGGGGAGAGACCCAGTACTTC. Translation: CASSVDPRGETQYF.

This clone was counted a few times. The chain links TRBV29-1 to TRBJ2-6, with a weak D call TRBD2 (6 bases). With 1 base removed from V and 0 bases from J, the gap between germline ends came to 7 bases. The germline gives CDR1 SQVTM, CDR2 ANQGSEA. The CDR3 has 15 amino acids. The CDR3 bases are TGCAGCGTTGAAGGGGGGGACTCTGGGGCCAACGTCCTGACTTTC. This encodes CSVEGGDSGANVLTF.

This clone was detected only a few times. The V call is TRBV29-1, the J call TRBJ2-7, with D perhaps TRBD2 (5 bases). This CDR3 has 11 residues. Deletions cut 4 bases from V and 4 bases from J, with 8 bases between. Germline CDR1 SQVTM, CDR2 ANQGSEA. The CDR3 reads CSVAGSYEQYF. The CDR3 DNA follows: TGCAGCGTTGCGGGGTCGTACGAGCAGTACTTC.

In its sample, this clone was seen a few times. V usage is TRBV7-9 and J usage is TRBJ2-1; D may match TRBD1 or TRBD2 (5 bases each). Germline V lookup: CDR1 SEHNR, CDR2 FQNEAQ (reference sequence). Trimming removed 2 bases from V and 9 bases from J, with 8 bases in between. This CDR3 spans 12 amino acids. Here the CDR3 reads CASSLRGPEQFF. The DNA for the CDR3 is TGTGCCAGCAGCTTACGGGGACCTGAGCAGTTCTTC. The whole variable domain, remainder taken from reference TRBV7-9 and TRBJ2-1, is DTGVSQNPRHKITKRGQNVTFRCDPISEHNRLYWYRQTLGQGPEFLTYFQNEAQLEKSRLLSDRFSAERPKGSFSTLEIQRTEQGDSAMYLCASSLRGPEQFFGPGTRLTVL.

This clone was seen only a few times. J is TRBJ2-3 and V is TRBV29-1, with 8 bases identical to TRBD1. Unmatched junction bases numbered 5, after V lost 6 bases and J lost 0 bases. This CDR3 is built from 14 residues. The germline gives CDR1 SQVTM, CDR2 ANQGSEA. CDR3 nucleotides: TGCAGCGTCCCAGGGGGCATAAGCACAGATACGCAGTATTTT. This sequence encodes CSVPGGISTDTQYF.

The genes are TRBV13 and TRBJ2-1, with D hard to call. Germline V lookup: CDR1 PRHDT, CDR2 FYEKMQ (reference sequence). This CDR3 region has 12 residues. V lost 4 bases, J lost 4 bases, and 5 bases lay in between. CDR3 in amino acids: CASSSLYNEQFF. The CDR3 bases are TGTGCCAGCAGCTCTCTATACAATGAGCAGTTCTTC. The variable domain in full, with the rest retrieved from reference TRBV13 and TRBJ2-1, is AAGVIQSPRHLIKEKRETATLKCYPIPRHDTVYWYQQGPGQDPQFLISFYEKMQSDKGSIPDRFSAQQFSDYHSELNMSSLELGDSALYFCASSSLYNEQFFGPGTRLTVL.

The chain uses TRBV7-2 and TRBJ2-1, with 10 bases fitting TRBD2. Per germline, CDR1 SGHTA and CDR2 FQGNSA. V dropped 4 bases and J dropped 5; count of bases not matched to a gene: 11. The CDR3 spans 17 residues. CDR3 sequence (DNA): TGTGCCAGCAGCTCCTCACCGGGACTAGCGCTTCACAATGAGCAGTTCTTC. It specifies CASSSSPGLALHNEQFF.

This clone was found a few times. The chain is built from TRBV29-1 and TRBJ2-7; D gene ambiguous. With 2 bases removed from V and 0 bases from J, the gap between germline ends came to 14 bases. CDR1 is SQVTM, CDR2 ANQGSEA, per germline. This CDR3 region has 15 residues. Here the CDR3 reads CSVERVDTNSYEQYF. Here the CDR3 DNA reads TGCAGCGTTGAAAGGGTTGACACCAACTCCTACGAGCAGTACTTC.

The rearrangement links TRBV29-1 to TRBJ2-7; 10 bases line up with TRBD1. The ends lost 0 bases at V and 4 bases at J; junction bases unmatched: 6. The CDR3 sequence is 15 residues long. The germline gives CDR1 SQVTM, CDR2 ANQGSEA. CDR3 sequence reads: CSVEDPDRGLYEQYF. For the CDR3, the DNA is TGCAGCGTTGAAGATCCAGACAGGGGGCTTTACGAGCAGTACTTC.

Many counts were recorded for this clone. The chain carries TRBV15 and TRBJ2-1; a weak D match, TRBD2 (6 bases). Germline V gives CDR1 LNHNV, CDR2 YYDKDF (reference sequence). V lost 0 bases to trimming and J lost 5 bases, with 14 bases between them. The CDR3 extends over 16 amino acids. CDR3 amino acids: CATSRDRAGTHNEQFF. The CDR3 nucleotides read TGTGCCACCAGCAGAGATCGGGCGGGAACCCACAATGAGCAGTTCTTC.

There are a few counts of this clone. This rearrangement joins TRBV25-1 to TRBJ1-4; D gene unclear. The V end lost 1 base, the J end lost 5 bases, and 11 bases lay between the germline ends. Germline V lookup: CDR1 MGHDK, CDR2 SYGVNS. The CDR3 totals 15 residues. The CDR3 spells CASSEWTEINEKLFF. The CDR3 coding sequence is TGTGCCAGCAGTGAATGGACTGAAATCAATGAAAAACTGTTTTTT. The full variable domain, completed using reference TRBV25-1 and TRBJ1-4, is EADIYQTPRYLVIGTGKKITLECSQTMGHDKMYWYQQDPGMELHLIHYSYGVNSTEKGDLSSESTVSRIRTEHFPLTLESARPSHTSQYLCASSEWTEINEKLFFGSGTQLSVL.

This chain links TRBV2 with TRBJ2-5, with D unclear. V shed 3 bases and J shed 5 bases, with 7 bases lying between them. Germline V CDR1 and CDR2: SNHLY, FYNNEI. The CDR3 runs to 12 residues. The CDR3 coding sequence is TGTGCCAGCAGTGACGGGTCGGAGACCCAGTACTTC. Protein sequence: CASSDGSETQYF.

This clone was detected a few times. The V and J genes are TRBV27 and TRBJ2-3; TRBD1 or TRBD2 may be the D gene (5 bases each). The CDR3 covers 15 residues. V dropped 5 bases and J dropped 1 base, with 13 bases sitting between them. CDR1 is MNHEY, CDR2 SMNVEV, per germline (reference sequence). The CDR3 DNA follows: TGTGCCAGCAGTCCTCGGGACCCACGCACAGATACGCAGTATTTT. Its translation is CASSPRDPRTDTQYF.

V usage is TRBV29-1 and J usage is TRBJ2-1; D tentatively reads TRBD1 or TRBD2 (5 bases each). V was cut by 4 bases and J by 7 bases, with 17 bases left in between. CDR1 SQVTM and CDR2 ANQGSEA come from the germline V gene. The CDR3 loop spans 14 amino acids. The CDR3 coding sequence is TGCAGCGTTGGACTACAGGACCACCGTAATGAGCAGTTCTTC. This encodes CSVGLQDHRNEQFF.

The chain links TRBV4-3 to TRBJ2-5; 9 bases are shared with TRBD1. The germline V gene has CDR1 LGHNA and CDR2 YSLEER. The CDR3 consists of 15 residues. V lost 1 base, J lost 1 base, and 1 base stayed unmatched. The CDR3 loop is CASSQGQGGQETQYF. CDR3 nucleotides: TGCGCCAGCAGCCAAGGACAGGGGGGCCAAGAGACCCAGTACTTC.

The V and J genes are TRBV19 and TRBJ2-7, with D perhaps TRBD2 (6 bases). CDR3 length equals 14 residues. V dropped 11 bases and J dropped 4 bases, with 21 bases sitting between them. Looked up from germline, CDR1 is LNHDA and CDR2 is SQIVND (reference sequence). The CDR3, as DNA: TGTGCCGTTAGTGGGGTAGCGGCGAATTACGAGCAGTACTTC. Its protein is CAVSGVAANYEQYF.

The J gene is TRBJ1-1, the V gene TRBV2; 7 bases fit TRBD1. The V segment lost 4 bases and the J segment 10 bases; nucleotides outside the gene matches: 15. The CDR3 is 15 amino acids. Germline CDR1 reads SNHLY; CDR2 reads FYNNEI. Written as DNA, the CDR3 is TGTGCCAGCAGTGCCCCCGACAGGGCGGTGCATGGAGCTTTCTTT. It encodes CASSAPDRAVHGAFF.

The chain has TRBV6-5 and TRBJ2-2; unclear D gene. Trimming cost V 6 bases and J 6 bases, with 8 bases left between them. Germline V CDR1 and CDR2: MNHEY, SVGAGI. The CDR3 loop spans 12 amino acids. CDR3 amino acids: CASSSSPGELFF. The CDR3 DNA follows: TGTGCCAGCAGCTCGTCCCCCGGGGAGCTGTTTTTT.

The chain carries TRBV27 and TRBJ1-1; D is undetermined. The CDR3 has 13 residues. The germline V gene has CDR1 MNHEY and CDR2 SMNVEV (reference sequence). V gave up 0 bases and J gave up 8 bases, with 10 bases separating them. CDR3 sequence: CASSLSRLTEAFF. The CDR3 nucleotides are TGTGCCAGCAGTTTATCCCGGTTGACGGAAGCTTTCTTT.

This clone showed up just a few times. The V and J genes are TRBV7-9 and TRBJ1-1, with D maybe TRBD1 (6 bases). V was cut by 4 bases and J by 1 base, with 16 bases left in between. This CDR3 spans 16 amino acids. In germline, CDR1 is SEHNR, CDR2 FQNEAQ (reference sequence). CDR3 amino acids: CASSSPRGLGNTEAFF. In DNA, the CDR3 is TGTGCCAGCAGCTCGCCGCGGGGGCTAGGGAACACTGAAGCTTTCTTT.

CDR3 sequence (DNA): TGTGCCAGCAGCGTAGCGGGCGGTCCACAAGAGACCCAGTACTTC. Translating it yields CASSVAGGPQETQYF. The chain joins TRBV9 to TRBJ2-5; D gene uncertain. This CDR3 comprises 15 residues. Germline V gene data show CDR1 as SGDLS and CDR2 as YYNGEE. Trimming took off 0 bases at V and 2 bases at J, with 11 bases between the two ends.

V gene TRBV28 combines with J gene TRBJ1-5, with unresolved D. This CDR3 is 15 amino acids long. The V gene lost 3 bases and the J gene lost 2 bases, with 11 bases spanning the gap. Germline CDR1 and CDR2: MDHEN and SYDVKM. This chain's CDR3 is CASSFRGFGNQPQHF. The CDR3, as DNA: TGTGCCAGCAGTTTTCGAGGCTTTGGCAATCAGCCCCAGCATTTT.

This chain uses TRBV11-2 with TRBJ2-1; TRBD2 matches 14 bases. V lost 7 bases, J lost 7 bases, and 6 bases stayed unmatched. The CDR3 sequence is 15 residues long. Germline V gene lookup returns CDR1 SGHAT and CDR2 FQNNGV. This CDR3 is CASTWGLAGVNEQFF. In DNA form, the CDR3 reads TGTGCCAGCACCTGGGGACTAGCGGGGGTAAATGAGCAGTTCTTC.

This clone was found a few times. The J gene is TRBJ2-1, the V gene TRBV6-6; no reliable D call. This CDR3 spans 8 amino acids. Trimming took off 8 bases at V and 10 bases at J, with 3 bases between the two ends. Germline CDR1 reads MNHNY; CDR2 reads SVGAGI (reference sequence). CDR3 sequence reads: CASGEQFF. DNA of the CDR3: TGTGCCAGCGGGGAGCAGTTCTTC.

This clone has only a few counts. This rearrangement joins TRBV29-1 to TRBJ1-1, with TRBD1 matching 7 bases. Germline V gives CDR1 SQVTM, CDR2 ANQGSEA. The CDR3 spans 17 residues. V lost 7 bases, J lost 1 base, and 18 bases stayed unmatched. The CDR3 here is CSGEGDSGYMKNTEAFF. The DNA for the CDR3 is TGCAGCGGTGAGGGGGACAGCGGATATATGAAGAACACTGAAGCTTTCTTT.